The present T cell receptor (beta chain) was sequenced within a study of T cells after yellow fever vaccination. Study-level background: It was SMART-Seq v4 Ultra Low Input that prepared the fractions with low cell numbers.

Germline CDR1 is SGHTA and CDR2 is FQGNSA. CDR3 length: 15 residues. For TCR, cDNA came from 5'RACE template switching, which added a universal primer site and UMIs. From the 5' RACE reads, TCRdb called clonotypes with MiXCR, one entry per CDR3 protein. The table records some 560,000 distinct CDR3 sequences, roughly 19% of them present only once. This clonotype has only a few counts. Its antigen is still unknown. Notes on the study in general: A large majority of primary-vaccination clones showed up again after the booster (around 95% CD4, about 87% CD8).

V is TRBV7-2 and J is TRBJ2-4; tentatively, D is TRBD2 (6 bases). The sequenced sample was PBMCs, obtained 15 days after the yellow fever booster vaccination. The receptor's source is a young man who received the YFV17D yellow fever vaccine. The DNA for the CDR3 is TGTGCTTCACAGACGACCCGGGGGGCCAAAAACATTCAGTACTTC. Its translation: CASQTTRGAKNIQYF.